The 21 T cell receptor beta chains given below trace back to one sample, sequenced in a study of tumor T cells in aggressive B-cell lymphoma. Assay used: immunoSEQ multiplex PCR; TCRdb lists only in-frame clones, some missing. The data show roughly 9,000 clones, 85% seen once. The sample consisted of tumor tissue. The receptors shown here come from an adult with diffuse large B cell lymphoma.

The genes are TRBV18 and TRBJ1-1; TRBD1 might be the D (6 bases). The CDR3 is 14 amino acids. Trimming left V 6 bases short and J 3 bases short, with 14 bases between. CDR1 is KGHSH, CDR2 LQKENI, per germline. The CDR3 nucleotides read TGTGCCAGCTCCCCAACAGGGTATGACACTGAAGCTTTCTTT. Translated, it gives CASSPTGYDTEAFF.

The chain is built from TRBV2 and TRBJ1-4, with D perhaps TRBD1 (5 bases). Germline-derived CDR1 and CDR2 are SNHLY and FYNNEI. The CDR3 covers 14 residues. Trimming shortened V by 7 bases and J by 7 bases, and 16 bases separated the two germline ends. The DNA for the CDR3 is TGTGCCAGCACCATGGGGTGGGGCGGTGAAAAACTGTTTTTT. Protein sequence: CASTMGWGGEKLFF. Complete variable domain (other parts from reference TRBV2 and TRBJ1-4): EPEVTQTPSHQVTQMGQEVILRCVPISNHLYFYWYRQILGQKVEFLVSFYNNEISEKSEIFDDQFSVERPDGSNFTLKIRSTKLEDSAMYFCASTMGWGGEKLFFGSGTQLSVL.

This clone has just one count. V and J are TRBV4-1 and TRBJ1-5; possibly TRBD1 for D (5 bases). The CDR3 is 17 residues long. CDR1 is MGHRA, CDR2 YSYEKL, per germline. V was pared by 4 bases and J by 5 bases, with 21 bases between. As DNA, the CDR3 is TGCGCCAGCAGCCCCAAAGGGGCAGGTTTATTGGATCAGCCCCAGCATTTT. Translating gives CASSPKGAGLLDQPQHF.

V is TRBV7-3 and J is TRBJ2-6; perhaps TRBD1 as D (6 bases). Germline lookup yields CDR1 SGHTA and CDR2 FQGTGA. The CDR3 consists of 20 residues. V dropped 1 base and J dropped 0 bases, with 19 bases sitting between them. CDR3 sequence reads: CASSLKDGTIHTSGANVLTF. The CDR3 DNA reads TGTGCCAGCAGCTTAAAGGACGGGACAATCCACACCTCTGGGGCCAACGTCCTGACTTTC. The variable domain in full, completed from reference TRBV7-3 and TRBJ2-6, reads GAGVSQTPSNKVTEKGKYVELRCDPISGHTALYWYRQSLGQGPEFLIYFQGTGAADDSGLPNDRFFAVRPEGSVSTLKIQRTERGDSAVYLCASSLKDGTIHTSGANVLTFGAGSRLTVL.

The V gene is TRBV7-2, the J gene TRBJ1-1, with 8 bases identical to TRBD1. The CDR3 totals 16 residues. Germline V gene sequence: CDR1 SGHTA, CDR2 FQGNSA. V shed 5 bases and J 1 base; nucleotides not matched to a gene: 9. CDR3 nucleotides: TGTGCCAGCAGCCCAGGGGGCGCCCCGGGGAACACTGAAGCTTTCTTT. It is translated as CASSPGGAPGNTEAFF.

The chain links TRBV10-3 to TRBJ2-7; possibly TRBD1 for D (6 bases). The CDR3 runs to 14 residues. Per germline, CDR1 ENHRY and CDR2 SYGVKD. V was clipped by 2 bases and J by 6 bases, with 14 bases between them. The CDR3: CAISETQGSGEQYF. For the CDR3, the DNA is TGTGCCATCAGTGAGACACAGGGTTCGGGCGAGCAGTACTTC.

The chain joins TRBV28 to TRBJ2-3, with 11 bases that match TRBD2. Germline V gene sequence: CDR1 MDHEN, CDR2 SYDVKM. The CDR3 extends over 15 amino acids. The junction had 6 bases not matched to a gene; V was cut back by 3 bases and J by 7 bases. The CDR3 sequence: CASSFGSGRGNTQYF. CDR3 in DNA: TGTGCCAGCAGTTTCGGTAGCGGGAGGGGTAATACGCAGTATTTT.

V gene TRBV18 combines with J gene TRBJ1-2, with D possibly being TRBD1 (5 bases). The germline V and J ends were trimmed by 2 bases and 4 bases, with 14 bases remaining between them. The CDR3 is 15 residues long. CDR1 is KGHSH, CDR2 LQKENI, per germline. The CDR3 bases are TGTGCCAGCTCACCAGTTAAGGGACTTGGCTATGGCTACACCTTC. Protein product: CASSPVKGLGYGYTF.

The chain is built from TRBV7-9 and TRBJ1-2, with a tentative D call TRBD1 (5 bases). V was cut by 1 base and J by 7 bases, with 13 bases left in between. In germline, CDR1 is SEHNR, CDR2 FQNEAQ (reference sequence). This CDR3 has 14 amino acids. The CDR3 sequence: CASSLVGALPGYTF. DNA for the CDR3: TGTGCCAGCAGCTTAGTTGGGGCTCTTCCTGGCTACACCTTC.

V and J are TRBV7-3 and TRBJ1-1; 8 bases are a match to TRBD1. Germline V gene lookup returns CDR1 SGHTA and CDR2 FQGTGA. V lost 5 bases to trimming and J lost 6 bases; unmatched junction nucleotides: 8. The CDR3 sequence is 14 residues long. This chain's CDR3 is CASSLDRGPSEAFF. CDR3 sequence (DNA): TGTGCCAGCAGCCTAGACAGGGGTCCATCTGAAGCTTTCTTT.

The J gene is TRBJ2-3, the V gene TRBV9; 7 bases match TRBD2. Germline V gene lookup returns CDR1 SGDLS and CDR2 YYNGEE. The length of the CDR3 is 14 residues. With 0 bases clipped from V and 11 bases from J, the junction kept 9 bases outside the gene matches. The CDR3 loop is CASSVVGSASGQYF. The CDR3 nucleotides read TGTGCCAGCAGCGTAGTGGGTTCGGCTAGCGGGCAGTATTTT.

This clone was observed a few times. V usage is TRBV9 and J usage is TRBJ2-1, with 8 bases that match TRBD2. The CDR3 length is 13 residues. J was trimmed by 13 bases and V by 0 bases; bases with no gene match: 6. Germline loops: CDR1 SGDLS, CDR2 YYNGEE. Here the CDR3 reads CASSVAPGGLQFF. In DNA form, the CDR3 reads TGTGCCAGCAGCGTAGCCCCGGGAGGGTTACAGTTCTTC.

The chain recombines TRBV16 with TRBJ1-1, with 7 bases identical to TRBD1. Looked up from germline, CDR1 is KGHSY and CDR2 is FQNENV. CDR3 length equals 13 residues. With V trimmed by 5 bases and J by 4 bases, 4 bases remained unmatched. The CDR3 region is CASSSGGSTEAFF. As DNA, the CDR3 is TGTGCCAGCAGCTCAGGGGGGAGCACTGAAGCTTTCTTT.

This clone was counted a few times. This chain links TRBV30 with TRBJ2-1; D may be TRBD1 (6 bases). Germline V gene data show CDR1 as GTSNPN and CDR2 as SVGIG (reference sequence). V was trimmed by 1 base and J by 7 bases, leaving 11 bases between them. The CDR3 runs to 13 residues. The CDR3 region is CAWSGGLGNEQFF. The DNA of the CDR3 is TGTGCCTGGAGTGGGGGGCTAGGGAATGAGCAGTTCTTC. Complete variable domain (other parts from reference TRBV30 and TRBJ2-1): SQTIHQWPATLVQPVGSPLSLECTVEGTSNPNLYWYRQAAGRGLQLLFYSVGIGQISSEVPQNLSASRPQDRQFILSSKKLLLSDSGFYLCAWSGGLGNEQFFGPGTRLTVL.

The rearrangement uses TRBV5-1 and TRBJ1-4; no clear D. Trimming left V 2 bases short and J 0 bases short, with 14 bases between. The CDR3 runs to 17 residues. Germline V gene data show CDR1 as SGHRS and CDR2 as YFSETQ. CDR3 coding DNA: TGCGCCAGCAGCTTCGGGATAACGGGGTCAACTAATGAAAAACTGTTTTTT. Its translation is CASSFGITGSTNEKLFF.

This rearrangement joins TRBV5-1 to TRBJ1-5, with a tentative D call TRBD1 (6 bases). Germline CDR1 is SGHRS and CDR2 is YFSETQ. Trimming took off 1 base at V and 5 bases at J, with 13 bases between the two ends. The CDR3 sequence is 15 residues long. Here the CDR3 reads CASSLQGKGDQPQHF. Written as DNA, the CDR3 is TGCGCCAGCAGCTTGCAGGGAAAGGGGGATCAGCCCCAGCATTTT.

A few counts support this clone. The chain is built from TRBV4-1 and TRBJ1-2; TRBD1 matches 8 bases. J lost 8 bases, V lost 4 bases, and 3 bases had no gene match. Germline-derived CDR1 and CDR2 are MGHRA and YSYEKL. This CDR3 region has 12 residues. CDR3 bases: TGCGCCAGCAGCCCAGGGGGCGGCGGCTACACCTTC. Translating it yields CASSPGGGGYTF.

This chain connects TRBV5-6 to TRBJ1-5; D possibly corresponds to TRBD1 (5 bases). V was trimmed by 0 bases and J by 4 bases, leaving 8 bases between them. The CDR3 runs to 14 residues. From germline, CDR1 is SGHDT and CDR2 YYEEEE. The CDR3 DNA is TGTGCCAGCAGCTTGGAGGCAGGGAATCAGCCCCAGCATTTT. Its translation: CASSLEAGNQPQHF.

The chain recombines TRBV27 with TRBJ2-5; D is ambiguous. In germline, CDR1 is MNHEY, CDR2 SMNVEV (reference sequence). This CDR3 region has 13 residues. V lost 3 bases, J lost 2 bases, and 7 bases lay in between. DNA for the CDR3: TGTGCCAGCAGTTTCTCGCGACAAGAGACCCAGTACTTC. Encoded protein: CASSFSRQETQYF.

This chain joins TRBV5-1 and TRBJ1-1; D gene unclear. This CDR3 comprises 11 residues. Per the germline V gene, CDR1 is SGHRS and CDR2 is YFSETQ. Deletions cut 0 bases from V and 7 bases from J, with 4 bases between. CDR3 nucleotide sequence: TGCGCCAGCAGCTTGGACAGTGAAGCTTTCTTT. Its protein is CASSLDSEAFF.

The chain has TRBV4-3 and TRBJ1-5; possibly TRBD1 for D (5 bases). CDR3 length: 15 residues. CDR1 LGHNA and CDR2 YSLEER come from the germline V gene. V was pared by 0 bases and J by 6 bases, with 12 bases between. The CDR3 is CASSQDNGRAQPQHF. The CDR3, as DNA: TGCGCCAGCAGCCAAGATAACGGCAGGGCTCAGCCCCAGCATTTT.